Described below is a single T cell receptor (beta chain) sequence and its context. This entry comes from a study of blood T cell repertoires in COVID-19. This CDR3 comprises 14 residues. V was shortened by 6 bases and J by 5 bases, with 16 bases between the two germline ends. Germline V gene lookup returns CDR1 LNHDA and CDR2 SQIVND (reference sequence). The method was immunoSEQ multiplex PCR; TCRdb's version includes in-frame clones alone and lacks a portion of them. Of over 120,000 clones listed, roughly 85% are singletons. The gene calls are TRBV19 and TRBJ1-2, with a weak D call TRBD1 (5 bases). This clonotype originated in a woman aged 50 to 65 who had recovered from COVID-19. Sample: PBMCs or T cells enriched from blood (not recorded which). CDR3 bases: TGTGCCAGTAGCCTTTCTCCACGGGGGTATGGCTACACCTTC. Residues: CASSLSPRGYGYTF. The whole variable domain, filled in from reference TRBV19 and TRBJ1-2, reads DGGITQSPKYLFRKEGQNVTLSCEQNLNHDAMYWYRQDPGQGLRLIYYSQIVNDFQKGDIAEGYSVSREKKESFPLTVTSAQKNPTAFYLCASSLSPRGYGYTFGSGTRLTVV.